This T cell receptor (beta chain) was documented in a study of T-cell reconstitution after alpha-beta-depleted transplantation in children. V was trimmed by 0 bases and J by 5 bases, leaving 10 bases between them. Germline lookup yields CDR1 KGHSH and CDR2 LQKENI. The CDR3 covers 14 residues. Unique molecular identifiers were incorporated during preparation of the TCRbeta library. MiXCR, applied by TCRdb to the PCR reads, yields one record per CDR3 protein. The table lists around 250,000 distinct CDR3 sequences, 9.9% of them singletons, with roughly 9.1% in the top ten. V is TRBV18 and J is TRBJ2-5; TRBD2 is a possible D gene (5 bases). The source of this sequence is a human donor who donated a stem cell graft to a child with SCID. This specimen consisted of PBMCs from the stem cell graft donor, obtained from the stem cell graft. CDR3 DNA sequence: TGTGCCAGCTCACCACCGAGCACGGGGGAGACCCAGTACTTC. It translates to CASSPPSTGETQYF.